Many counts were recorded for the clone carrying this T cell receptor beta chain. In the same sample, other DNA sequences code for this CDR3. No patient had received any treatment before thyroid surgery. Trimming took off 4 bases at V and 4 bases at J, with 14 bases between the two ends. This CDR3 has 15 amino acids. CDR1 is MNHEY, CDR2 SMNVEV, per germline (reference sequence). This entry belongs to a study of metastatic and nonmetastatic thyroid tumors. Study summary: It was across blood and tumor or nodule tissue from malignant and benign thyroid patients that repertoires were compared.

TCRdb called clones again from the PCR reads with MiXCR. This table holds about 69,000 clones, 13% to 15% found once. Sequencing used blood. This receptor was taken from a male donor with papillary thyroid cancer or a benign thyroid nodule (not recorded which). Some clones in this sample may be carry-over from other donors' samples. The genes are TRBV27 and TRBJ1-5; D is perhaps TRBD1 (5 bases). The CDR3 protein is CASSWAGRGNQPQHF. The CDR3 bases are TGTGCCAGCAGTTGGGCAGGGCGGGGTAATCAGCCCCAGCATTTT.